The rows below give T cell receptor beta chains drawn from one sample of a study of blood T cell repertoires in COVID-19. The assay was immunoSEQ multiplex PCR, and TCRdb's table has in-frame clones only and misses some. The data show about 35,000 clones, 80% to 90% seen once. The sample taken for sequencing was peripheral blood. The receptors shown here come from a man aged 80 or over with active COVID-19. CDR3s include the opening cysteine and the closing phenylalanine or tryptophan. Fields, in order: clone size, J gene, V gene, D gene, CDR3 protein, CDR3 DNA. D genes are given only for firm matches. The size of a clone is reported for some rows only, either as once, few or many, or as a class for expanded clones.

-,TRBJ2-4,TRBV15,TRBD2,CATSRLTGGGTKNIQYF,TGTGCCACCAGCAGATTAACGGGGGGAGGGACCAAAAACATTCAGTACTTC
-,TRBJ2-5,TRBV7-2,TRBD1,CASSLYEGARETQYF,TGTGCCAGCAGCTTATATGAGGGGGCGCGGGAGACCCAGTACTTC
-,TRBJ2-3,TRBV5-1,TRBD2,CASSQVGGRTDTQYF,TGCGCCAGCAGCCAAGTTGGCGGGAGAACAGATACGCAGTATTTT
once,TRBJ2-1,TRBV11-2,-,CASSSRPSSTSYNEQFF,TGTGCCAGCAGCTCTCGGCCCTCTAGTACCTCCTACAATGAGCAGTTCTTC
-,TRBJ2-1,TRBV11-2,-,CASSGAGLSYNEQFF,TGTGCCAGCAGCGGTGCGGGACTCTCCTACAATGAGCAGTTCTTC
-,TRBJ2-1,TRBV5-4,TRBD2,CASSMGGGSYNEQFF,TGTGCCAGCAGTATGGGGGGGGGCTCCTACAATGAGCAGTTCTTC
-,TRBJ2-1,TRBV24-1,TRBD1,CATSDFSEPSDRGAYNEQFF,TGTGCCACCAGTGATTTTAGCGAGCCCAGCGACAGGGGTGCCTACAATGAGCAGTTCTTC
-,TRBJ2-7,TRBV6-2/TRBV6-3,TRBD2,CASSQPGLSLGEQYF,TGTGCCAGCAGTCAACCGGGACTATCCCTGGGCGAGCAGTACTTC
few,TRBJ1-6,TRBV19,-,CATRAGTSSNLHF,TGTGCCACGCGGGCCGGGACATCAAGTAACCTCCACTTT
-,TRBJ1-2,TRBV28,TRBD1,CASKTGRLYTF,TGTGCCAGCAAGACAGGGCGACTCTACACCTTC
-,TRBJ2-1,TRBV5-4,TRBD2,CATTRLAGGGSGEQFF,TGTGCCACGACCCGACTAGCGGGAGGGGGCTCGGGTGAGCAGTTCTTC
-,TRBJ2-1,TRBV7-2,-,CASSSRDQLYVFF,TGTGCCAGCAGCAGCCGGGATCAGCTGTACGTGTTCTTC
-,TRBJ1-6,TRBV30,-,CAWSVRGADSPLHF,TGTGCCTGGAGTGTAAGGGGTGCGGATTCACCCCTCCACTTT
-,TRBJ2-3,TRBV7-2,-,CASSPVANSGDTQYF,TGTGCCAGCAGCCCGGTAGCAAATTCCGGGGATACGCAGTATTTT
-,TRBJ1-2,TRBV5-1,-,CASSLTEVGYGYTF,TGCGCCAGCAGCTTGACGGAGGTTGGGTATGGCTACACCTTC
-,TRBJ2-7,TRBV4-1,-,CASSQEVRQINSYEQYF,TGCGCCAGCAGCCAAGAAGTGCGGCAAATTAACTCCTACGAGCAGTACTTC
-,TRBJ1-6,TRBV28,-,CASSLRPSGHSPLHF,TGTGCCAGCAGTTTAAGACCAAGCGGTCATTCACCCCTCCACTTT
-,TRBJ1-1,TRBV4-3,TRBD1,CASRQVGTGDPEAFF,TGCGCCAGCAGGCAAGTAGGGACAGGGGACCCTGAAGCTTTCTTT
-,TRBJ2-5,TRBV2,TRBD2,CASSEIGLAQETQYF,TGTGCCAGCAGTGAAATCGGACTAGCTCAAGAGACCCAGTACTTC
-,TRBJ2-3,TRBV2,-,CASSVWAGWGPDTQYF,TGTGCCAGCAGTGTATGGGCAGGTTGGGGCCCAGATACGCAGTATTTT
-,TRBJ2-5,TRBV6-5,TRBD1,CASRSDRGGETQYF,TGTGCCAGCAGATCGGACAGGGGGGGAGAGACCCAGTACTTC
-,TRBJ2-2,TRBV6-2/TRBV6-3,TRBD1,CASSRTGITGELFF,TGTGCCAGCAGCCGGACAGGGATCACCGGGGAGCTGTTTTTT
once,TRBJ2-1,TRBV6-5,TRBD1,CASRRQGVRDNEQFF,TGTGCCAGCAGGAGACAGGGGGTAAGAGACAATGAGCAGTTCTTC
-,TRBJ2-1,TRBV15,-,CATGSSVATAHNEQFF,TGTGCCACTGGCTCCTCCGTAGCTACGGCACACAATGAGCAGTTCTTC
-,TRBJ2-5,TRBV24-1,-,CATSDSSGGLWETQYF,TGTGCCACCAGTGATTCCTCGGGGGGCCTCTGGGAGACCCAGTACTTC
once,TRBJ1-5,TRBV27,TRBD1,CASSSDRDQPQHF,TGTGCCAGCAGTTCAGACAGGGATCAGCCCCAGCATTTT
-,TRBJ2-5,TRBV7-9,TRBD2,CASSLLAGGETQYF,TGTGCCAGCAGCTTACTGGCGGGAGGGGAGACCCAGTACTTC
-,TRBJ1-5,TRBV6-1,-,CASSGPGSGLYSNQPQHF,TGTGCCAGCAGTGGTCCAGGTTCCGGATTATATAGCAATCAGCCCCAGCATTTT
once,TRBJ2-7,TRBV6-2/TRBV6-3,-,CASSYHWDRQASYEQYF,TGTGCCAGCAGCTATCATTGGGATAGACAGGCGTCCTACGAGCAGTACTTC
-,TRBJ2-3,TRBV3-1/TRBV3-2,TRBD2,CASETSGRTDTQYF,TGTGCCAGCGAAACTAGCGGGAGAACAGATACGCAGTATTTT
-,TRBJ2-7,TRBV3-1/TRBV3-2,TRBD1,CASSQASGTGGDEQYF,TGTGCCAGCAGCCAAGCCTCTGGGACAGGGGGAGACGAGCAGTACTTC